One and the same sample provided the 16 T cell receptor beta chains below, sequenced in a study of radiotherapy plus CTLA-4 blockade in lung cancer. The data were produced by immunoSEQ multiplex PCR, yet TCRdb's version contains in-frame clones alone and is incomplete. The sample lists 70,000 to 100,000 clones; more than 75% were seen once. Sequences were derived from peripheral blood, sampled from a patient treated with radiotherapy plus ipilimumab. These receptors were collected from a human donor with non-small cell lung cancer who had a partial response to radiotherapy plus ipilimumab.

This chain uses TRBV7-8 with TRBJ1-1, with 8 bases fitting TRBD1. The germline V gene has CDR1 SGHVS and CDR2 FQNEAQ. The CDR3 is made up of 15 amino acids. Trimming took 6 bases from V and 8 from J; bases not matched to a gene: 14. The CDR3 loop is CASSATTGEVGEAFF. For the CDR3, the DNA is TGTGCCAGCAGTGCAACGACAGGGGAGGTCGGGGAAGCTTTCTTT.

The V gene is TRBV5-1, the J gene TRBJ1-1, with 11 positions matching TRBD1. The CDR3 is 16 amino acids. In germline, CDR1 is SGHRS, CDR2 YFSETQ. V was clipped by 4 bases and J by 0 bases; unmatched bases: 5. CDR3 in DNA: TGCGCCAGCAGCGGCGGACAGGGGGCTATGAACACTGAAGCTTTCTTT. This gives the protein CASSGGQGAMNTEAFF.

V usage is TRBV4-1 and J usage is TRBJ1-4; the D gene is possibly TRBD1 (6 bases). The V gene lost 4 bases and the J gene lost 3 bases, with 12 bases spanning the gap. The germline gives CDR1 MGHRA, CDR2 YSYEKL. CDR3 length equals 15 residues. The CDR3 nucleotides read TGCGCCAGCAGCCTACAGGGAGGGCCTAATGAAAAACTGTTTTTT. Its translation: CASSLQGGPNEKLFF.

This clone appeared a few times. The CDR3, as DNA: TGTGCCAGCAGTTTAGAGCGGGAGAGCTCCTACGAGCAGTACTTC. Protein: CASSLERESSYEQYF. The chain joins TRBV28 to TRBJ2-7; TRBD2 matches at 8 bases. V was clipped by 2 bases and J by 0 bases; unmatched bases: 3. Germline V CDR1 and CDR2: MDHEN, SYDVKM. The CDR3 covers 15 residues. Full variable domain (outside the CDR3, taken from reference TRBV28 and TRBJ2-7): DVKVTQSSRYLVKRTGEKVFLECVQDMDHENMFWYRQDPGLGLRLIYFSYDVKMKEKGDIPEGYSVSREKKERFSLILESASTNQTSMYLCASSLERESSYEQYFGPGTRLTVT.

This chain uses TRBV7-9 with TRBJ2-1; D is uncertain. The V gene lost 7 bases and the J gene lost 0 bases, with 10 bases spanning the gap. The CDR3 loop spans 14 amino acids. The germline V gene has CDR1 SEHNR and CDR2 FQNEAQ (reference sequence). Here the CDR3 reads CASTSGFSYNEQFF. The CDR3 nucleotides read TGTGCCAGCACCTCAGGATTCTCCTACAATGAGCAGTTCTTC.

The chain links TRBV30 to TRBJ2-5, with D unclear. V dropped 2 bases and J dropped 5 bases, with 6 bases sitting between them. The germline gives CDR1 GTSNPN, CDR2 SVGIG (reference sequence). The CDR3 runs to 11 residues. The CDR3 reads CAWSRSETQYF. The CDR3 DNA follows: TGTGCCTGGAGTAGGAGTGAGACCCAGTACTTC. Drawing the rest from reference TRBV30 and TRBJ2-5, the complete variable domain is SQTIHQWPATLVQPVGSPLSLECTVEGTSNPNLYWYRQAAGRGLQLLFYSVGIGQISSEVPQNLSASRPQDRQFILSSKKLLLSDSGFYLCAWSRSETQYFGPGTRLLVL.

The chain combines TRBV19 with TRBJ2-1; tentative D call: TRBD2 (5 bases). The CDR3 covers 13 residues. Trimming removed 3 bases at V and 9 bases at J, with 12 bases between. Germline V gene lookup returns CDR1 LNHDA and CDR2 SQIVND (reference sequence). CDR3 in amino acids: CASSIGSRGEQFF. CDR3 nucleotides: TGTGCCAGTAGTATTGGGAGTCGTGGTGAGCAGTTCTTC.

This clone has just one count. The chain uses TRBV18 and TRBJ2-2, with D possibly being TRBD1 (6 bases). Between the trimmed V and J ends, which lost 2 bases and 3 bases, there was a span of 10 bases. CDR3 length equals 15 residues. The germline gives CDR1 KGHSH, CDR2 LQKENI. The CDR3 DNA follows: TGTGCCAGCTCACCAGGGGGCGCGGACACCGGGGAGCTGTTTTTT. Translated, it gives CASSPGGADTGELFF.

The chain has TRBV5-1 and TRBJ1-6; unclear D gene. The ends were cut back, 3 bases at V and 9 bases at J, with 10 bases in the middle. This CDR3 has 13 amino acids. The germline CDR1 and CDR2 sequences are SGHRS and YFSETQ. CDR3 loop: CASSSNPPSPLHF. The CDR3 DNA reads TGCGCCAGCAGCTCCAATCCCCCTTCACCCCTCCACTTT.

The rearrangement links TRBV6-5 to TRBJ2-2; no clear D. Trimming removed 1 base at V and 7 bases at J, with 7 bases between. Germline assignment: CDR1 MNHEY and CDR2 SVGAGI. The CDR3 sequence is 13 residues long. DNA of the CDR3: TGTGCCAGCAGTTACTTGACACTCGGGGAGCTGTTTTTT. This gives the protein CASSYLTLGELFF.

The chain carries TRBV2 and TRBJ2-7, with a tentative D call TRBD1 (6 bases). The V end lost 5 bases, the J end lost 2 bases, and 10 bases lay between the germline ends. This CDR3 is built from 13 residues. The germline V gene encodes CDR1 SNHLY and CDR2 FYNNEI. The DNA of the CDR3 is TGTGCCAGCAGTCGACAGGCTACCTACGAGCAGTACGTC. Amino acids: CASSRQATYEQYV.

Written as DNA, the CDR3 is TGTGCCAGCAGCTTAAAAGGGGTTGGCACTGAAGCTTTCTTT. It specifies CASSLKGVGTEAFF. The chain carries TRBV7-2 and TRBJ1-1; possible D gene TRBD1, 5 bases. Trimming shortened V by 2 bases and J by 4 bases, and 11 bases separated the two germline ends. The CDR3 has 14 residues. Germline V gives CDR1 SGHTA, CDR2 FQGNSA.

The chain links TRBV7-2 to TRBJ2-1; TRBD2 agrees at 9 bases. The CDR3 runs to 15 residues. The germline gives CDR1 SGHTA, CDR2 FQGNSA. Unmatched junction bases numbered 14, after V lost 5 bases and J lost 12 bases. CDR3 nucleotides: TGTGCCAGCAGCCCTCTGGGACTAGCATCTGGGGGGCAGTTCTTC. As protein: CASSPLGLASGGQFF.

This clone showed up just once. V and J are TRBV30 and TRBJ2-1; 15 nucleotides line up with TRBD2. Germline V lookup: CDR1 GTSNPN, CDR2 SVGIG (reference sequence). Unmatched junction bases numbered 9, after V lost 2 bases and J lost 7 bases. CDR3 length: 17 residues. The CDR3 loop reads CAWSTQRTSGRANEQFF. In DNA, the CDR3 is TGTGCCTGGAGTACCCAAAGGACTAGCGGGAGGGCGAATGAGCAGTTCTTC.

V and J are TRBV28 and TRBJ1-5; D remains ambiguous. Germline V gives CDR1 MDHEN, CDR2 SYDVKM. The CDR3 length is 14 residues. The ends were cut back, 10 bases at V and 5 bases at J, with 18 bases in the middle. This chain's CDR3 is CANKKSGSDQPQHF. CDR3 sequence (DNA): TGTGCCAATAAAAAATCCGGGTCAGATCAGCCCCAGCATTTT.

V is TRBV6-5 and J is TRBJ1-2; 7 nucleotides match TRBD1. The V gene's germline CDR1 is MNHEY and CDR2 SVGAGI. The length of the CDR3 is 14 residues. Trimming took 7 bases from V and 4 from J; bases not matched to a gene: 9. CDR3 bases: TGTGCCAGCACAAGTTGGGACAGCAGCTATGGCTACACCTTC. Translated: CASTSWDSSYGYTF.